This passage covers 27 T cell receptor beta chains from one sample sequenced in a study of cytomegalovirus exposure and HLA in healthy donors. 13 Jbeta primers and 60 Vbeta primers were used for the PCR. Sequencing used immunoSEQ multiplex PCR; TCRdb keeps in-frame clones, though not all of them. This table holds 130,000 to 150,000 clones, about 75% found once. The sample was PBMCs. The receptor set was obtained from a man aged 18 to 35 in good health and CMV-seronegative.

This clone appeared once. The chain uses TRBV30 and TRBJ1-5; 11 nucleotides agree with TRBD1. With 3 bases clipped from V and 4 bases from J, the junction kept 2 bases outside the gene matches. The V gene's germline CDR1 is GTSNPN and CDR2 SVGIG (reference sequence). CDR3 length: 14 residues. CDR3 DNA sequence: TGTGCCTGGAGCGGGACAGGGGGTAATCAGCCCCAGCATTTT. Encoded protein: CAWSGTGGNQPQHF.

V usage is TRBV30 and J usage is TRBJ1-5, with TRBD1 identical over 9 bases. The germline V gene encodes CDR1 GTSNPN and CDR2 SVGIG (reference sequence). The V segment lost 2 bases and the J segment 2 bases; nucleotides outside the gene matches: 4. The CDR3 has 15 residues. The CDR3 spells CAWSTDRGGNQPQHF. CDR3 nucleotides: TGTGCCTGGAGTACGGACAGGGGAGGCAATCAGCCCCAGCATTTT.

V and J are TRBV2 and TRBJ1-5; 7 positions match TRBD1. This CDR3 comprises 17 residues. Germline trimming cut 3 bases from V and 1 base from J; bases unmatched to any gene: 9. Germline loops: CDR1 SNHLY, CDR2 FYNNEI. CDR3 residues: CASSEGRGARSNQPQHF. The CDR3 coding sequence is TGTGCCAGCAGTGAGGGCAGGGGGGCCAGAAGCAATCAGCCCCAGCATTTT. Supplemented by reference TRBV2 and TRBJ1-5, the full variable domain reads EPEVTQTPSHQVTQMGQEVILRCVPISNHLYFYWYRQILGQKVEFLVSFYNNEISEKSEIFDDQFSVERPDGSNFTLKIRSTKLEDSAMYFCASSEGRGARSNQPQHFGDGTRLSIL.

This clone was counted between two and nine times. V and J are TRBV6-5 and TRBJ2-5; 12 bases agree with TRBD1. Looked up from germline, CDR1 is MNHEY and CDR2 is SVGAGI. V was pared by 6 bases and J by 5 bases, with 7 bases of the junction left unmatched. The CDR3 extends over 15 amino acids. The CDR3 spells CASSPQGQGAETQYF. DNA for the CDR3: TGTGCCAGCAGCCCCCAGGGACAGGGGGCGGAGACCCAGTACTTC.

About this clone: The same CDR3 is also encoded by other DNA sequences in this sample. The chain employs TRBV18 and TRBJ1-2; 7 bases are a match to TRBD1. The CDR3 has 15 amino acids. Germline trimming cut 6 bases from V and 8 bases from J; bases unmatched to any gene: 15. CDR1 and CDR2 (germline): KGHSH, LQKENI. CDR3 nucleotide sequence: TGTGCCAGCTCCCCGGGACAGCTGACAGGTGGCGGCTACACCTTC. It translates to CASSPGQLTGGGYTF.

This clone was counted only a few times. This sequence joins TRBV6-1 and TRBJ1-5; 11 bases are a match to TRBD1. The CDR3 has 15 residues. CDR1 and CDR2 from the germline V gene are MNHNS and SASEGT. The V segment lost 3 bases and the J segment 7 bases; nucleotides outside the gene matches: 5. DNA for the CDR3: TGTGCCAGCAGTGAGGGACAGGGGGTACAACAGCCCCAGCATTTT. Translating gives CASSEGQGVQQPQHF.

The rearrangement uses TRBV18 and TRBJ2-7; TRBD1 aligns across 9 bases. The V and J ends lost 1 base and 3 bases, in that order; junction bases with no gene match: 7. Germline V gene sequence: CDR1 KGHSH, CDR2 LQKENI. The CDR3 contains 16 residues. The CDR3 DNA is TGTGCCAGCTCACCACGTCCGGGACAGGGAGTCTACGAGCAGTACTTC. As protein: CASSPRPGQGVYEQYF.

V and J are TRBV27 and TRBJ2-5; 11 bases line up with TRBD1. Germline CDR1 MNHEY, CDR2 SMNVEV (reference sequence). This CDR3 region has 15 residues. J was trimmed by 2 bases and V by 5 bases; bases with no gene match: 4. CDR3 nucleotides: TGTGCCAGCAGTGAGGACAGGGGGCGGCAAGAGACCCAGTACTTC. Residues: CASSEDRGRQETQYF.

The gene calls are TRBV5-1 and TRBJ1-2; no firm D call. The CDR3 extends over 15 amino acids. V lost 0 bases to trimming and J lost 0 bases, with 9 bases between them. Germline V gene sequence: CDR1 SGHRS, CDR2 YFSETQ. CDR3 sequence (DNA): TGCGCCAGCAGCTTGGATGGAGCCCCTAACTATGGCTACACCTTC. This codes for CASSLDGAPNYGYTF.

Details on this clone: A read error may produce the germline difference seen at one junction end. The chain has TRBV6-6 and TRBJ2-2; 8 bases align to TRBD1. Germline lookup yields CDR1 MNHNY and CDR2 SVGAGI (reference sequence). The CDR3 has 16 residues. CDR3 sequence: CASIYGQGPNTGELFF. Here the CDR3 DNA reads TGTGCCAGCATTTACGGACAGGGCCCGAACACCGGGGAGCTGTTTTTT.

The genes are TRBV19 and TRBJ2-5, with TRBD2 matching over 9 bases. Germline CDR1 reads LNHDA; CDR2 reads SQIVND (reference sequence). V lost 3 bases and J lost 5; bases outside the gene matches: 7. The CDR3 is 15 residues long. The CDR3 DNA sequence: TGTGCCAGTAGTATCATAGCGGGGGAGAGTGAGACCCAGTACTTC. This sequence encodes CASSIIAGESETQYF.

The chain recombines TRBV5-1 with TRBJ2-7, with 9 positions matching TRBD2. The CDR3 runs to 21 residues. The trim removed 1 base at V and 4 bases at J, leaving 24 bases unmatched. Germline V gene data show CDR1 as SGHRS and CDR2 as YFSETQ. CDR3 in DNA: TGCGCCAGCAGCTTGATTTATTGGGGTAGCGGGAGCCAAGTTAGGATTTACGAGCAGTACTTC. Protein sequence: CASSLIYWGSGSQVRIYEQYF.

The rearrangement joins TRBV7-8 to TRBJ1-2; 7 bases align to TRBD1. CDR3 size: 14 residues. V was pared by 3 bases and J by 5 bases, with 6 bases of the junction left unmatched. In germline, CDR1 is SGHVS, CDR2 FQNEAQ. In DNA form, the CDR3 reads TGTGCCAGCAGCTTCAGGGCAGGGGGGTATGGCTACACCTTC. Translated, it gives CASSFRAGGYGYTF.

V usage is TRBV9 and J usage is TRBJ2-1; no clear D gene. V lost 0 bases and J lost 3, with 4 bases in between. Germline CDR1 is SGDLS and CDR2 is YYNGEE. The CDR3 covers 13 residues. CDR3 loop: CASSVASYNEQFF. CDR3 sequence (DNA): TGTGCCAGCAGCGTAGCTAGCTACAATGAGCAGTTCTTC.

This clone came up a few times. This chain joins TRBV7-9 and TRBJ2-7; TRBD1 matches at 10 bases. In germline, CDR1 is SEHNR, CDR2 FQNEAQ (reference sequence). Losses at the gene ends were 5 bases for V and 6 bases for J; bases not matched to a gene: 1. The CDR3 totals 12 residues. Here the CDR3 reads CASSGTGVEQYF. The CDR3, as DNA: TGTGCCAGCAGCGGGACAGGGGTCGAGCAGTACTTC. The complete variable domain, with remaining parts taken from reference TRBV7-9 and TRBJ2-7, reads DTGVSQNPRHKITKRGQNVTFRCDPISEHNRLYWYRQTLGQGPEFLTYFQNEAQLEKSRLLSDRFSAERPKGSFSTLEIQRTEQGDSAMYLCASSGTGVEQYFGPGTRLTVT.

Details on this clone: The sample contains more than one DNA sequence encoding this CDR3. This chain connects TRBV29-1 to TRBJ2-7; the D gene is possibly TRBD2 (5 bases). The CDR3 is 14 residues long. In germline, CDR1 is SQVTM, CDR2 ANQGSEA. The V end was cut by 6 bases, the J end by 0 bases, with 15 bases between. The CDR3 bases are TGCAGCGTGGCCTTAGCGAGCCTCTCCTACGAGCAGTACTTC. It yields the protein CSVALASLSYEQYF.

The chain recombines TRBV10-3 with TRBJ2-2; the match to TRBD2 covers 14 bases. Germline V lookup: CDR1 ENHRY, CDR2 SYGVKD. V was pared by 1 base and J by 2 bases, with 6 bases of the junction left unmatched. The CDR3 has 19 residues. CDR3 loop: CAISEFSGLAGVNTGELFF. In DNA form, the CDR3 reads TGTGCCATCAGTGAGTTCTCGGGACTAGCGGGAGTTAACACCGGGGAGCTGTTTTTT.

V is TRBV30 and J is TRBJ2-7, with TRBD1 matching over 7 bases. V lost 1 base and J lost 3; bases outside the gene matches: 18. Germline CDR1 and CDR2: GTSNPN and SVGIG (reference sequence). CDR3 length: 18 residues. Here the CDR3 DNA reads TGTGCCTGGAGTGCCTTGAGACAGGGTATCTCCGTCGGCTACGAGCAGTACTTC. Residues: CAWSALRQGISVGYEQYF.

The chain couples TRBV4-2 to TRBJ2-1; 7 bases are shared with TRBD1. This CDR3 is built from 15 residues. The germline gives CDR1 LGHNA, CDR2 YNFKEQ. After removal of 5 bases from V and 3 bases from J, the junction contained 7 bases not matched to a gene. CDR3 sequence reads: CASSSGDSGYNEQFF. The CDR3 DNA sequence: TGTGCCAGCAGCTCCGGGGACAGTGGCTACAATGAGCAGTTCTTC.

This rearrangement joins TRBV28 to TRBJ1-2, with 8 bases fitting TRBD1. The CDR3 covers 17 residues. J was trimmed by 4 bases and V by 5 bases; bases with no gene match: 15. Germline loops: CDR1 MDHEN, CDR2 SYDVKM. As DNA, the CDR3 is TGTGCCAGCAGTCCCAGGGGGCGCTTGGGTAATGCCTATGGCTACACCTTC. This gives the protein CASSPRGRLGNAYGYTF.

This clone was seen a handful of times. The rearrangement joins TRBV19 to TRBJ1-1; D is ambiguous. This CDR3 has 13 residues. V lost 8 bases and J 0 bases, leaving 10 bases between the germline ends. Germline lookup yields CDR1 LNHDA and CDR2 SQIVND (reference sequence). CDR3 nucleotides: TGTGCCAGTCGGACGGGAATGAACACTGAAGCTTTCTTT. Its translation is CASRTGMNTEAFF.

In DNA, the CDR3 is TGTGCCTGGGGTAGGGGGACACCCAGTTACGAGCAGTACTTC. It encodes CAWGRGTPSYEQYF. The rearrangement joins TRBV30 to TRBJ2-7, with D possibly TRBD1 on 6 matching bases. CDR3 length equals 14 residues. Trimming cost V 5 bases and J 4 bases, with 18 bases left between them. The germline CDR1 and CDR2 sequences are GTSNPN and SVGIG (reference sequence).

This clone was found a few times. The V and J genes are TRBV7-3 and TRBJ2-4; D is unresolved. The germline CDR1 and CDR2 sequences are SGHTA and FQGTGA. Trimming shortened V by 0 bases and J by 0 bases, and 15 bases separated the two germline ends. The CDR3 covers 18 residues. CDR3 in DNA: TGTGCCAGCAGCTTAACGGCCAGTCAGTCAGGAGCCAAAAACATTCAGTACTTC. Its translation is CASSLTASQSGAKNIQYF.

This sequence joins TRBV5-6 and TRBJ2-1; TRBD2 agrees at 11 bases. Trimming cost V 0 bases and J 9 bases; bases outside gene matches: 8. The CDR3 has 16 residues. Germline values: CDR1 SGHDT, CDR2 YYEEEE. The CDR3 spells CASSLALAGGMGEQFF. Written as DNA, the CDR3 is TGTGCCAGCAGCTTGGCCCTAGCGGGGGGAATGGGTGAGCAGTTCTTC.

The table lists this clone with a few counts. The genes are TRBV27 and TRBJ2-7; the D gene is possibly TRBD2 (6 bases). Trimming pared 6 bases from V and 0 bases from J, leaving 15 bases between. The CDR3 runs to 15 residues. CDR1 and CDR2 from the germline V gene are MNHEY and SMNVEV (reference sequence). The CDR3, as DNA: TGTGCCAGCAGCCCCCCGGAGGGTAGCTCCTACGAGCAGTACTTC. Encoded protein: CASSPPEGSSYEQYF.

The genes are TRBV11-2 and TRBJ1-2; tentatively, D is TRBD1 (6 bases). V lost 6 bases and J lost 8, with 19 bases in between. There are 14 residues in the CDR3. Germline CDR1 and CDR2: SGHAT and FQNNGV. CDR3 sequence (DNA): TGTGCCAGCAGACCGAGGACAGCTGTCGAGGGCTACACCTTC. Its translation: CASRPRTAVEGYTF.

This clone came up once. V and J are TRBV7-8 and TRBJ1-2; 8 bases line up with TRBD1. The junction had 13 bases not matched to a gene; V was cut back by 5 bases and J by 5 bases. Germline values: CDR1 SGHVS, CDR2 FQNEAQ. There are 16 residues in the CDR3. The CDR3 sequence: CASSARRKQGGYGYTF. The DNA of the CDR3 is TGTGCCAGCAGCGCTAGGAGGAAACAGGGGGGATATGGCTACACCTTC.